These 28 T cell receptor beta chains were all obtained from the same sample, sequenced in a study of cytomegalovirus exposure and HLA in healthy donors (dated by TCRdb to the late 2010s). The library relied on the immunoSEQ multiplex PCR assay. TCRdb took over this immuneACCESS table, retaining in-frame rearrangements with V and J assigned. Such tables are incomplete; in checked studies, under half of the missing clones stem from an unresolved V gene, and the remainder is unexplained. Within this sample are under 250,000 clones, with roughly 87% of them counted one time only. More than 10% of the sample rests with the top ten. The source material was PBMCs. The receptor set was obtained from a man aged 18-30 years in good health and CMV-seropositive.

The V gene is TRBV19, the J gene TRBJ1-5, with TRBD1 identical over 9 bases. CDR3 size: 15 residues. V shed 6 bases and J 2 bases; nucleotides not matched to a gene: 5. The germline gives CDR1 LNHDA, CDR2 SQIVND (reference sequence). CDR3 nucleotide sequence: TGTGCCAGTAGGAGGACAGGGGTTGGCAATCAGCCCCAGCATTTT. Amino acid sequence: CASRRTGVGNQPQHF.

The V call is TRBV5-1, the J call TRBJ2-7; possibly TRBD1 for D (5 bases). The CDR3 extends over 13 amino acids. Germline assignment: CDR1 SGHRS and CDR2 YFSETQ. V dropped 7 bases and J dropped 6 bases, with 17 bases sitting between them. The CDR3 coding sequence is TGCGCCAGCCAGGATCAACAGGCCTCCGAGCAGTACTTC. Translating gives CASQDQQASEQYF.

The CDR3 region has the DNA TGTGCCAGCAGTTCCCTCGGGACAGGGGGCTACGAGCAGTACTTC. This sequence encodes CASSSLGTGGYEQYF. The J gene is TRBJ2-7, the V gene TRBV28; TRBD1 agrees at 11 bases. Germline V gene data show CDR1 as MDHEN and CDR2 as SYDVKM. V trimming: 4 bases; J trimming: 3 bases; junction bases outside the gene matches: 5. The CDR3 totals 15 residues.

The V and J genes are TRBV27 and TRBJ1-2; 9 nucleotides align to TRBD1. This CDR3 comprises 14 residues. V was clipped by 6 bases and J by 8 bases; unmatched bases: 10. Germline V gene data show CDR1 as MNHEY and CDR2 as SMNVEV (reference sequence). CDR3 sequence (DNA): TGTGCCAGCAGACCTCTACAGGGGGCGGGGGGCTACACCTTC. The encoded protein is CASRPLQGAGGYTF.

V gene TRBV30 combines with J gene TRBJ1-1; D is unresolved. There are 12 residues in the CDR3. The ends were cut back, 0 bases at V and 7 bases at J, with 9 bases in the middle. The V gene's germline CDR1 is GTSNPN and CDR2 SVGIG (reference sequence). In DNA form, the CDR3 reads TGTGCCTGGAGTGTAACCGCATTTGAAGCTTTCTTT. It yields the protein CAWSVTAFEAFF.

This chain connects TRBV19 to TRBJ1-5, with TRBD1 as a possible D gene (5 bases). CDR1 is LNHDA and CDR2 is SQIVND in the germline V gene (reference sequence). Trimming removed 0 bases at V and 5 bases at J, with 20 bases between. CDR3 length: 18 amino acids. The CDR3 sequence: CASSIDGPAGQAYQPQHF. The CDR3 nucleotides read TGTGCCAGTAGTATAGATGGACCGGCGGGGCAGGCGTATCAGCCCCAGCATTTT.

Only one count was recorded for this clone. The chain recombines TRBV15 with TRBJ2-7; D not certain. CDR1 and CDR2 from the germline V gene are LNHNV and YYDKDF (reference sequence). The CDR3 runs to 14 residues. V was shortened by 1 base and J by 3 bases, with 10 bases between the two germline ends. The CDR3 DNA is TGTGCCACCAGCAGAGGGACGGCGAACTACGAGCAGTACTTC. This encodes CATSRGTANYEQYF.

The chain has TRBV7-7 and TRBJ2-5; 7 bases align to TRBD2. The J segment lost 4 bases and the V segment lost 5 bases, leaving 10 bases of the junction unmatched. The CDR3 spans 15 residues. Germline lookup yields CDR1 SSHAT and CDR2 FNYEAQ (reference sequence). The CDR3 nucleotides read TGTGCCAGCAGCGGCAGACTAGCACGGGGAGAGACCCAGTACTTC. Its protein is CASSGRLARGETQYF.

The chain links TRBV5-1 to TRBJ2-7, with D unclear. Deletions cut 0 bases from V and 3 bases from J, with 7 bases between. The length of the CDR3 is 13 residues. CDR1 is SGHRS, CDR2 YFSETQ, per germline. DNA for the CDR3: TGCGCCAGCAGCTTGGGAATTCGCTACGAGCAGTACTTC. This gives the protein CASSLGIRYEQYF.

CDR3 coding DNA: TGTGCCAGCAGCGTAGTAGGGCAGGGGCCTGGCACTGAAGCTTTCTTT. It specifies CASSVVGQGPGTEAFF. The rearrangement uses TRBV9 and TRBJ1-1; tentative D call: TRBD1 (6 bases). The CDR3 spans 16 residues. Germline CDR1 is SGDLS and CDR2 is YYNGEE. The V gene lost 0 bases and the J gene lost 4 bases, with 16 bases spanning the gap.

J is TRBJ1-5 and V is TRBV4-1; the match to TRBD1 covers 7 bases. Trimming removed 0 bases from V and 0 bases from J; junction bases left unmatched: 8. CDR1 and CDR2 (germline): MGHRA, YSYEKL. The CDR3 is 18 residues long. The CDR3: CASSQDAGGLYSNQPQHF. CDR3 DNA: TGCGCCAGCAGCCAAGATGCAGGGGGACTTTATAGCAATCAGCCCCAGCATTTT.

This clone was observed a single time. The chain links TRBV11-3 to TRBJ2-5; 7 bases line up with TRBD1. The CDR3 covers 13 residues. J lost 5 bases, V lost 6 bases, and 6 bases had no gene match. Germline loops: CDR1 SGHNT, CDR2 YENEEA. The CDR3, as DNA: TGTGCCAGCAGTAACAGGGGCGGGGAGACCCAGTACTTC. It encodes CASSNRGGETQYF.

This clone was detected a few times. This CDR3 reads CASSLGLQGNNEQYF. The CDR3 region has the DNA TGTGCCAGCAGCTTAGGTCTCCAGGGGAACAACGAGCAGTACTTC. The J gene is TRBJ2-7, the V gene TRBV13; TRBD1 is a possible D gene (6 bases). The CDR3 runs to 15 residues. Looked up from germline, CDR1 is PRHDT and CDR2 is FYEKMQ (reference sequence). The V end was cut by 0 bases, the J end by 5 bases, with 14 bases between.

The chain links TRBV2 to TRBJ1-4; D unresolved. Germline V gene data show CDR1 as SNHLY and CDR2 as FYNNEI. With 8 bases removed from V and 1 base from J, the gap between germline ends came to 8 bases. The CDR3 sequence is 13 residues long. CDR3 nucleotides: TGTGCCAGCCACTATTTAACTAATGAAAAACTGTTTTTT. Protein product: CASHYLTNEKLFF.

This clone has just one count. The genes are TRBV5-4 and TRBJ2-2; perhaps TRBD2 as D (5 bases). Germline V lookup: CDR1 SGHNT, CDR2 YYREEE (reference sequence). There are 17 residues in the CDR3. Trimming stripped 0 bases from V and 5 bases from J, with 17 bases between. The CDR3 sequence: CASSLVVKGGSTGELFF. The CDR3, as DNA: TGTGCCAGCAGCTTGGTCGTTAAGGGTGGGAGTACCGGGGAGCTGTTTTTT.

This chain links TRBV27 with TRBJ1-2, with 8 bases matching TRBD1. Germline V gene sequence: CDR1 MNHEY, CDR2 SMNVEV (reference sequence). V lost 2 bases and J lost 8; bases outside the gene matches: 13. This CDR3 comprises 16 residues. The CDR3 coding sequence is TGTGCCAGCAGTTTAGGGGGGACAGGACTGCTCTCGGGCTACACCTTC. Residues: CASSLGGTGLLSGYTF.

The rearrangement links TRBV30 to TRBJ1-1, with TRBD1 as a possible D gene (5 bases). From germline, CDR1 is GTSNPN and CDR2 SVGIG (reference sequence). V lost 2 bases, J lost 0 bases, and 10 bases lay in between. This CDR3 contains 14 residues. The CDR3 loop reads CAWSRDPLNTEAFF. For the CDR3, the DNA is TGTGCCTGGAGTCGGGACCCCTTGAACACTGAAGCTTTCTTT.

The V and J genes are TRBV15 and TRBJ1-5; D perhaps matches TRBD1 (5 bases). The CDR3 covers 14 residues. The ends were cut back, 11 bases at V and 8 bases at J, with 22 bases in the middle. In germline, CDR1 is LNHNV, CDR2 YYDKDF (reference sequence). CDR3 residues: CASAEGRAEEPQHF. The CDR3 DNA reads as TGTGCCTCTGCAGAGGGCAGGGCCGAAGAGCCCCAGCATTTT.

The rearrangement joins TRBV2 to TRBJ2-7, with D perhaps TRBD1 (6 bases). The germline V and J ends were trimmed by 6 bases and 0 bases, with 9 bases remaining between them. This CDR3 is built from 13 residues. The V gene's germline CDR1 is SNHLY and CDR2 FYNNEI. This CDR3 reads CASRGQFSYEQYF. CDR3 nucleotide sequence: TGTGCCAGCAGAGGACAGTTCTCCTACGAGCAGTACTTC.

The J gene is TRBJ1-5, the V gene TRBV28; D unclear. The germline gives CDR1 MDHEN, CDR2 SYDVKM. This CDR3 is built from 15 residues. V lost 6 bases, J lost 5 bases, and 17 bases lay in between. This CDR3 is CASRTAQRTYQPQHF. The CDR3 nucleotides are TGTGCCAGCAGGACCGCCCAAAGGACTTATCAGCCCCAGCATTTT.

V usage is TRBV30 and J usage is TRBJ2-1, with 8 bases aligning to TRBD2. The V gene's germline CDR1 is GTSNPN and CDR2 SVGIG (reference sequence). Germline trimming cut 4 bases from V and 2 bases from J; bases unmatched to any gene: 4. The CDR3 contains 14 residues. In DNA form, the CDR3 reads TGTGCCTGGATGAGCGGGAGACCCTACAATGAGCAGTTCTTC. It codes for CAWMSGRPYNEQFF.

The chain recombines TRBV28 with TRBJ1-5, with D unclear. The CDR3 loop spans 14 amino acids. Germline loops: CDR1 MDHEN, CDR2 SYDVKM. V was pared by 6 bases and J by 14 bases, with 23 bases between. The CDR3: CASRRTAARRREHF. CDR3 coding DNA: TGTGCCAGCAGAAGGACCGCCGCTCGTAGGCGCGAGCATTTT.

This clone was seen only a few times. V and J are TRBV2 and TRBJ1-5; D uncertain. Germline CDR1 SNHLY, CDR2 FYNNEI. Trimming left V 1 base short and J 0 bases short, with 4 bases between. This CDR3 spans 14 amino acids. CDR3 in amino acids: CASSEVYSNQPQHF. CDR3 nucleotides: TGTGCCAGCAGTGAAGTGTATAGCAATCAGCCCCAGCATTTT.

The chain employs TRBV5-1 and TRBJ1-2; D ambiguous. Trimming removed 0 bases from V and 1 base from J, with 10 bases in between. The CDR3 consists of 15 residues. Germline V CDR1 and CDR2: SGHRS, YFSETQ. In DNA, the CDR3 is TGCGCCAGCAGCTTGGCGGACGGCAATAACTATGGCTACACCTTC. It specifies CASSLADGNNYGYTF.

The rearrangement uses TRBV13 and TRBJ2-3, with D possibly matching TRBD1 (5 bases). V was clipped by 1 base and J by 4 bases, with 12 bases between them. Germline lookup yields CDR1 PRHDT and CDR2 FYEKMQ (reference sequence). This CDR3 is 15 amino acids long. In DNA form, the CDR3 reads TGTGCCAGCAGCTTAGACAGGTCGGCCGCAGATACGCAGTATTTT. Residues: CASSLDRSAADTQYF.

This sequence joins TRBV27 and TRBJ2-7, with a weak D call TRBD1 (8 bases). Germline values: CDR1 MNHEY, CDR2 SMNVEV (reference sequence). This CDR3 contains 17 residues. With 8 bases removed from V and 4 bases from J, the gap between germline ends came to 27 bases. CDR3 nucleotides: TGTGCCAGCCATCCTGGCGGGGGCAGGGGGCTTTCGTACGAGCAGTACTTC. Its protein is CASHPGGGRGLSYEQYF.

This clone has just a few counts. The DNA for the CDR3 is TGTGCCAGCAGCCAAAGGACAGGGGGGACATTCTCCTACGAGCAGTACTTC. Amino acid sequence: CASSQRTGGTFSYEQYF. This chain links TRBV14 with TRBJ2-7; the match to TRBD1 covers 10 bases. With 2 bases clipped from V and 0 bases from J, the junction kept 7 bases outside the gene matches. This CDR3 contains 17 residues. Per germline, CDR1 SGHDN and CDR2 FVKESK.

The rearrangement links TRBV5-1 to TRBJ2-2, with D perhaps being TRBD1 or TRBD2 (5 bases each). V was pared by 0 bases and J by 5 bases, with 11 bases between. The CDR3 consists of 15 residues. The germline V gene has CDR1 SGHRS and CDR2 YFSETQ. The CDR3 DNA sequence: TGCGCCAGCAGCTTGGGACAGACTACAACCGGGGAGCTGTTTTTT. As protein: CASSLGQTTTGELFF. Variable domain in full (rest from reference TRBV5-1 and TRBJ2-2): KAGVTQTPRYLIKTRGQQVTLSCSPISGHRSVSWYQQTPGQGLQFLFEYFSETQRNKGNFPGRFSGRQFSNSRSEMNVSTLELGDSALYLCASSLGQTTTGELFFGEGSRLTVL.